This T cell receptor (beta chain) was observed in a study of T cell responses to AZD1222 COVID-19 vaccine (dated by TCRdb to 2020 to 2023). For the wider study: TCR sequencing was performed for about 250 trial participants, of whom approximately 200 were given two doses of AZD1222 and 26 were given two doses of MenACWY control vaccine. Trial participants were enrolled by age into subgroups of 18-55, 56-69 and 70-plus years, and around 140, 26 and 57 TCR-sequenced participants, respectively, were included in these subgroups. The research as a whole found: Most participants were white British and females outnumbered males, and the authors suggested that clonal diversity may have been underestimated. After two AZD1222 doses, spike-specific TCR breadth and depth were significantly higher than at day 0 and than in MenACWY recipients. Conclusions about previously exposed vaccinees are limited, since just 6 or 7 AZD1222 recipients were seropositive for SARS-CoV-2 at baseline. Because no samples from the day 14 peak response were available, repertoires could be characterized only after the peak T cell response. The whole spike protein was spanned by vaccine-associated CD4 TCRs, and dominant responses were seen in regions 160-218 and 743-854. In the small 56-69-year group, the increase in depth fell short of significance, most likely because of low power. Epitopes outside the regions mutated in the B.1.351 and B.1.1.7 variants were reportedly recognized by nearly half of the unique spike-specific TCRs.

As encoded in the germline V gene (reference sequence), CDR1 is MNHEY while CDR2 is SMNVEV. The CDR3 covers 15 residues, taking in both the cysteine and the phenylalanine. Of all the DNA, just the CDR3 is kept, 45 bases in frame from base 1. From V the trimming removes 3 bases and from J it removes 4 bases, while the gene matches leave 5 bases of the junction unaccounted for. The CDR3 regions of human TCRbeta chains were analyzed by immunosequencing. The authors processed their data as follows. Repertoire TCRs were checked for matches against a reference library of SARS-CoV-2-specific TCRs that had been generated using the MIRA antigen-specificity platform. Breadth was defined as the fraction of unique TCRs that were SARS-CoV-2-associated, and depth was defined as the fraction of total T cells that were SARS-CoV-2-associated. Using the MIRA data, each spike-specific TCR was mapped to the spike region that the TCR reacts to and placed in a CD4 or CD8 class. Log10-transformed breadth and depth values were compared by one-way ANOVA with Sidak's multiple comparisons tests. Here the immuneACCESS table is served through TCRdb, limited to in-frame sequences with V and J called. Missing clones are a known gap in these copies; in checked studies unresolved V genes cover under half, and the rest lacks a known reason. V, J and clone size are taken as reported in that table, and D and trimming were inferred from the DNA itself. Present in this sample are 90,000 to 120,000 clones, around nine tenths of which were seen just once. The ten largest clones capture less than 7.5% of the sample.

As for this clone: This receptor's antigen is unknown. No much larger clone exists at a distance of one base, and base qualities are not known.

Per the publication, the time point label means: about 28 days (+/-7) after the second vaccine dose. AZD1222 recipients given second doses at about 4 weeks or at about 12 weeks were pooled, since spike-specific TCR depth and breadth were not found to differ between the two schedules. Vaccinee samples came from UK trials COV001 and COV002, including a single-blind randomized controlled phase 2/3 trial of AZD1222 (ChAdOx1 nCoV-19) in healthy adults. For TCRbeta chain sequencing, PBMC samples were collected from trial participants at day 0 and at day 28 after the second dose. The rearrangement joined TRBV27 to TRBJ1-3; TRBD1 matches 8 bases in the middle. The TCR was taken from an adult who received the AZD1222 COVID-19 vaccine. The sequencing here drew on peripheral blood, taken 28 days after the second AZD1222 dose. CDR3 protein: CASSFQGAPGNTIYF. At the DNA level, the sequence is TGTGCCAGCAGTTTCCAGGGGGCTCCAGGAAACACCATATATTTT.